A selection of T cell receptor beta chains follows, all from one sample in a study of shared clonotypes between healthy human individuals. Data came from immunoSEQ multiplex PCR; TCRdb stores just in-frame clones and leaves some out. The table includes millions of clones, approximately 95% detected once. The sequenced sample was naive CD4+ T cells from PBMCs. The receptor set was obtained from a man between 18 and 29 years old in good health. Some clones in this sample may be carry-over from other donors' samples. CDR3s include the opening cysteine and the closing phenylalanine or tryptophan. The order of the fields is J gene, D gene, clone size, V gene, CDR3 protein, CDR3 DNA. A D gene is named only where the DNA matches it firmly. Clone size is stated in some rows and not others, as once, few, many or a class when expanded.

J gene: TRBJ1-5
D gene: TRBD1
clone size: once
V gene: TRBV25-1
CDR3 protein: CASSDGPDRGGPQHF
CDR3 DNA: TGTGCCAGCAGTGATGGCCCCGACAGGGGAGGGCCCCAGCATTTT

J gene: TRBJ2-2
D gene: -
clone size: -
V gene: TRBV7-9
CDR3 protein: CASSPSGELFF
CDR3 DNA: TGTGCCAGCAGCCCGAGCGGGGAGCTGTTTTTT

J gene: TRBJ1-2
D gene: -
clone size: -
V gene: TRBV12-5
CDR3 protein: CASGLDGYGYTF
CDR3 DNA: TGTGCTAGTGGTTTGGACGGGTATGGCTACACCTTC

J gene: TRBJ1-1
D gene: TRBD1
clone size: -
V gene: TRBV19
CDR3 protein: CASQYGTGSSYTEAFF
CDR3 DNA: TGTGCCAGTCAGTACGGGACAGGGAGTTCGTACACTGAAGCTTTCTTT

J gene: TRBJ2-1
D gene: -
clone size: -
V gene: TRBV27
CDR3 protein: CASRTRFSGLYNEQFF
CDR3 DNA: TGTGCCAGCAGAACTAGATTTTCGGGCCTCTACAATGAGCAGTTCTTC

J gene: TRBJ2-7
D gene: TRBD1
clone size: -
V gene: TRBV27
CDR3 protein: CASSLSPQGGAYEQYF
CDR3 DNA: TGTGCCAGCAGTTTATCCCCACAGGGGGGCGCCTACGAGCAGTACTTC

J gene: TRBJ1-4
D gene: TRBD1
clone size: -
V gene: TRBV28
CDR3 protein: CASSFQTGGNEKLFF
CDR3 DNA: TGTGCCAGCAGTTTCCAGACAGGGGGCAATGAAAAACTGTTTTTT

J gene: TRBJ2-5
D gene: -
clone size: -
V gene: TRBV5-4
CDR3 protein: CASGGVGGGDSRLNF
CDR3 DNA: TGTGCCAGCGGGGGAGTGGGCGGAGGAGATAGTCGGCTTAACTTC

J gene: TRBJ1-1
D gene: -
clone size: -
V gene: TRBV15
CDR3 protein: CATSSPEGLGVRNTEAFF
CDR3 DNA: TGTGCCACCAGCAGCCCCGAGGGCTTAGGTGTGAGGAACACTGAAGCTTTCTTT

J gene: TRBJ2-3
D gene: -
clone size: -
V gene: TRBV4-1
CDR3 protein: CASSLGTATSTDTQYF
CDR3 DNA: TGCGCCAGCAGCCTGGGGACGGCGACTAGCACAGATACGCAGTATTTT

J gene: TRBJ1-3
D gene: TRBD1
clone size: -
V gene: TRBV9
CDR3 protein: CASSARDRASGNTIYF
CDR3 DNA: TGTGCCAGCAGCGCCCGGGACAGGGCCTCTGGAAACACCATATATTTT

J gene: TRBJ2-6
D gene: -
clone size: -
V gene: TRBV29-1
CDR3 protein: CSVELGTGANVLTF
CDR3 DNA: TGCAGCGTTGAACTGGGCACTGGGGCCAACGTCCTGACTTTC

J gene: TRBJ2-3
D gene: TRBD2
clone size: -
V gene: TRBV4-3
CDR3 protein: CASSQDAPGGSGGANTQYF
CDR3 DNA: TGCGCCAGCAGCCAAGACGCACCCGGCGGGAGCGGGGGCGCAAATACGCAGTATTTT

J gene: TRBJ2-5
D gene: -
clone size: once
V gene: TRBV30
CDR3 protein: CAWSVDPRRQYF
CDR3 DNA: TGTGCCTGGAGTGTAGACCCGCGACGGCAGTACTTC

J gene: TRBJ2-1
D gene: TRBD2
clone size: -
V gene: TRBV5-4
CDR3 protein: CASSSWTSGRYYNEQFF
CDR3 DNA: TGTGCCAGCAGCTCCTGGACTAGCGGGAGATACTACAATGAGCAGTTCTTC